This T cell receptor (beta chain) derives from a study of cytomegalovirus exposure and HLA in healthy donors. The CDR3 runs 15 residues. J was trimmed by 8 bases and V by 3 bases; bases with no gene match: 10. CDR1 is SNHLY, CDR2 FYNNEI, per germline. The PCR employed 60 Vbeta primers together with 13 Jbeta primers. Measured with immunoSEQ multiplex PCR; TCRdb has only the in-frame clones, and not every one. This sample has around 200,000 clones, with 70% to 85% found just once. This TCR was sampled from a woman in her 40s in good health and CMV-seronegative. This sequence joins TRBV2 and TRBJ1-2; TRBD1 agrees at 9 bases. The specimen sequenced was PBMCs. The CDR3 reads CASSENRGHRGGYTF. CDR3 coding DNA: TGTGCCAGCAGTGAGAACAGGGGGCACCGGGGCGGCTACACCTTC.